The 20 T cell receptor beta chains below were found in one sample sequenced in a study of cytomegalovirus exposure and HLA in healthy donors. It was with 60 Vbeta and 13 Jbeta primers that the PCR ran. TCRdb's table, derived via immunoSEQ multiplex PCR, lists solely in-frame clones and lacks some. The sample lists tens of thousands of clones, more than 65% seen once, with 2.7% in the top ten. Sequenced input: PBMCs. The receptors originated from a man aged 25-45 years in good health and CMV-seronegative.

This clone was counted between two and nine times. This rearrangement joins TRBV10-3 to TRBJ1-1; D is unclear. Between the trimmed V and J ends, which lost 0 bases and 7 bases, there was a span of 12 bases. Germline CDR1 ENHRY, CDR2 SYGVKD. The length of the CDR3 is 14 residues. CDR3 sequence: CAISESNRQHEAFF. CDR3 coding DNA: TGTGCCATCAGTGAGTCGAACAGACAACATGAAGCTTTCTTT.

The V call is TRBV28, the J call TRBJ1-2; D not resolved. V lost 6 bases to trimming and J lost 11 bases, with 13 bases between them. This CDR3 is 11 amino acids long. Per the germline V gene, CDR1 is MDHEN and CDR2 is SYDVKM. CDR3 nucleotide sequence: TGTGCCAGCAGCGCCTCGAGGGAGTACACCTTC. Translated, it gives CASSASREYTF.

This sequence joins TRBV5-8 and TRBJ2-2, with D perhaps TRBD1 (6 bases). Germline CDR1 reads SGHTS; CDR2 reads YDEGEE. V lost 2 bases to trimming and J lost 3 bases, with 8 bases between them. The CDR3 is 14 amino acids. The CDR3 DNA reads TGTGCCAGCAGCTTACAGGGATACACCGGGGAGCTGTTTTTT. It is translated as CASSLQGYTGELFF.

A note on this clone: Other DNA sequences within the sample encode an identical CDR3. This chain connects TRBV7-8 to TRBJ1-2; TRBD1 agrees at 9 bases. The CDR3 runs 14 residues. The V gene's germline CDR1 is SGHVS and CDR2 FQNEAQ. Trimming cost V 1 base and J 6 bases; bases outside gene matches: 3. Here the CDR3 DNA reads TGTGCCAGCAGCTTAGGACAGGGGGGTCATGGCTACACCTTC. Translation: CASSLGQGGHGYTF. Variable domain in full (rest from reference TRBV7-8 and TRBJ1-2): GAGVSQSPRYKVAKRGQDVALRCDPISGHVSLFWYQQALGQGPEFLTYFQNEAQLDKSGLPSDRFFAERPEGSVSTLKIQRTQQEDSAVYLCASSLGQGGHGYTFGSGTRLTVV.

The V gene is TRBV5-1, the J gene TRBJ2-3; D remains unclear. Germline V gene data show CDR1 as SGHRS and CDR2 as YFSETQ. The ends were cut back, 4 bases at V and 0 bases at J, with 6 bases in the middle. The CDR3 loop spans 13 amino acids. The DNA for the CDR3 is TGCGCCAGCAGCGTCCTCAGCACAGATACGCAGTATTTT. Encoded protein: CASSVLSTDTQYF.

CDR3 DNA sequence: TGCGCCAGCAGCTTGTCGACCCTGTTAAGAGGAGGTGAGACCCAGTACTTC. This codes for CASSLSTLLRGGETQYF. The chain uses TRBV5-1 and TRBJ2-5; possible D gene TRBD2, 5 bases. Trimming removed 1 base from V and 5 bases from J, with 21 bases in between. The germline V gene encodes CDR1 SGHRS and CDR2 YFSETQ. This CDR3 spans 17 amino acids.

V and J are TRBV29-1 and TRBJ1-1; D perhaps matches TRBD1 (5 bases). V was trimmed by 2 bases and J by 4 bases, leaving 8 bases between them. The CDR3 covers 12 residues. Per germline, CDR1 SQVTM and CDR2 ANQGSEA. CDR3: CSVEKGPTEAFF. The CDR3 DNA is TGCAGCGTTGAAAAGGGGCCCACTGAAGCTTTCTTT.

The CDR3 nucleotides are TGTGCCAGCAGTGGGTTAGGGGGACAGGGGGTGGGGGAGCAGTACTTC. This codes for CASSGLGGQGVGEQYF. The genes are TRBV25-1 and TRBJ2-5, with 11 bases identical to TRBD1. The CDR3 runs to 16 residues. Germline loops: CDR1 MGHDK, CDR2 SYGVNS. Trimming at V came to 4 bases and at J to 11 bases, leaving 15 bases not matched to a gene.

The chain is built from TRBV7-8 and TRBJ1-2, with 8 positions matching TRBD1. Losses at the gene ends were 4 bases for V and 6 bases for J; bases not matched to a gene: 10. The CDR3 length is 15 residues. The germline V gene has CDR1 SGHVS and CDR2 FQNEAQ. The CDR3, as DNA: TGTGCCAGCAGCTCCGTACGGACAGGGATGGATGGCTACACCTTC. Translating gives CASSSVRTGMDGYTF.

The V call is TRBV28, the J call TRBJ1-1; 9 bases map to TRBD1. The CDR3 covers 15 residues. Germline V gene sequence: CDR1 MDHEN, CDR2 SYDVKM. Germline trimming cut 6 bases from V and 4 bases from J; bases unmatched to any gene: 9. CDR3 nucleotide sequence: TGTGCCAGCAGCTCCCCCGGACAGGGGCTCACTGAAGCTTTCTTT. It yields the protein CASSSPGQGLTEAFF.

J is TRBJ2-7 and V is TRBV13; 8 bases map to TRBD1. V lost 5 bases and J lost 5; bases outside the gene matches: 8. There are 14 residues in the CDR3. CDR1 and CDR2 from the germline V gene are PRHDT and FYEKMQ (reference sequence). CDR3 coding DNA: TGTGCCAGCAGCCTCGGACAGGGTCTCGACGAGCAGTACTTC. Amino acid sequence: CASSLGQGLDEQYF.

J is TRBJ1-2 and V is TRBV10-3, with D possibly being TRBD1 (5 bases). This CDR3 region has 11 residues. V was trimmed by 3 bases and J by 7 bases, leaving 6 bases between them. The V gene's germline CDR1 is ENHRY and CDR2 SYGVKD. DNA of the CDR3: TGTGCCATCAGTGACGGGGGTGGCTACACCTTC. It codes for CAISDGGGYTF.

V gene TRBV7-9 combines with J gene TRBJ1-4; D gene ambiguous. This CDR3 comprises 14 residues. V was clipped by 5 bases and J by 3 bases, with 10 bases between them. The germline CDR1 and CDR2 sequences are SEHNR and FQNEAQ (reference sequence). CDR3 DNA: TGTGCCAGCAGCCAACCAGAGGCTAATGAAAAACTGTTTTTT. This encodes CASSQPEANEKLFF. The entire variable domain, with the rest obtained from reference TRBV7-9 and TRBJ1-4, is as follows: DTGVSQNPRHKITKRGQNVTFRCDPISEHNRLYWYRQTLGQGPEFLTYFQNEAQLEKSRLLSDRFSAERPKGSFSTLEIQRTEQGDSAMYLCASSQPEANEKLFFGSGTQLSVL.

This chain links TRBV10-1 with TRBJ1-1; D gene uncertain. The V gene lost 4 bases and the J gene lost 2 bases, with 11 bases spanning the gap. Germline CDR1 is WNHNN and CDR2 is SYGVQD (reference sequence). CDR3 length: 14 residues. DNA for the CDR3: TGCGCCAGCAGTGCTCTAGGAGGAAACACTGAAGCTTTCTTT. Translating it yields CASSALGGNTEAFF.

This clone was recorded once. The chain couples TRBV9 to TRBJ2-2; TRBD1 might be the D (5 bases). Trimming stripped 4 bases from V and 6 bases from J, with 13 bases between. The V gene's germline CDR1 is SGDLS and CDR2 YYNGEE. The CDR3 has 14 amino acids. The CDR3 DNA is TGTGCCAGCAGCACTCAGGGCGTTCCCGGGGAGCTGTTTTTT. Protein sequence: CASSTQGVPGELFF.

The chain couples TRBV4-1 to TRBJ2-1; D perhaps matches TRBD1 (5 bases). V was clipped by 3 bases and J by 6 bases, with 12 bases between them. CDR1 MGHRA and CDR2 YSYEKL come from the germline V gene. The CDR3 consists of 14 residues. CDR3 DNA sequence: TGCGCCAGCAGCCAGGACAAGTCAGGCAATGAGCAGTTCTTC. Protein: CASSQDKSGNEQFF.

This chain links TRBV4-3 with TRBJ1-2; D gene ambiguous. CDR3 length: 15 amino acids. V was clipped by 0 bases and J by 4 bases, with 12 bases between them. Germline V gene lookup returns CDR1 LGHNA and CDR2 YSLEER. The CDR3 spells CASSQDRQAPYGYTF. The CDR3 DNA is TGCGCCAGCAGCCAAGATCGACAAGCCCCCTATGGCTACACCTTC.

The rearrangement joins TRBV25-1 to TRBJ2-3, with D maybe TRBD2 (6 bases). Trimming took off 4 bases at V and 4 bases at J, with 15 bases between the two ends. Germline V CDR1 and CDR2: MGHDK, SYGVNS. The CDR3 is 15 residues long. Here the CDR3 DNA reads TGTGCCAGCAGTGGCCGGGGGTCTAGCGCAGATACGCAGTATTTT. It is translated as CASSGRGSSADTQYF. Full variable domain (rest looked up from reference TRBV25-1 and TRBJ2-3): EADIYQTPRYLVIGTGKKITLECSQTMGHDKMYWYQQDPGMELHLIHYSYGVNSTEKGDLSSESTVSRIRTEHFPLTLESARPSHTSQYLCASSGRGSSADTQYFGPGTRLTVL.

The chain joins TRBV5-6 to TRBJ1-6, with a possible D match to TRBD1 (5 bases). Germline assignment: CDR1 SGHDT and CDR2 YYEEEE. V gave up 5 bases and J gave up 5 bases, with 14 bases separating them. This CDR3 comprises 15 residues. Here the CDR3 reads CASSPQGWNNSPLHF. In nucleotides, the CDR3 is TGTGCCAGCAGTCCCCAGGGATGGAATAATTCACCCCTCCACTTT. Full variable domain (rest looked up from reference TRBV5-6 and TRBJ1-6): DAGVTQSPTHLIKTRGQQVTLRCSPKSGHDTVSWYQQALGQGPQFIFQYYEEEERQRGNFPDRFSGHQFPNYSSELNVNALLLGDSALYLCASSPQGWNNSPLHFGNGTRLTVT.

The chain links TRBV18 to TRBJ1-4; 10 nucleotides agree with TRBD1. V lost 3 bases and J lost 6; bases outside the gene matches: 7. CDR1 is KGHSH and CDR2 is LQKENI in the germline V gene. This CDR3 region has 16 residues. CDR3 in amino acids: CASSPAGTGEYEKLFF. For the CDR3, the DNA is TGTGCCAGCTCACCCGCCGGGACAGGGGAGTATGAAAAACTGTTTTTT. The full variable domain, with the rest looked up from reference TRBV18 and TRBJ1-4, is NAGVMQNPRHLVRRRGQEARLRCSPMKGHSHVYWYRQLPEEGLKFMVYLQKENIIDESGMPKERFSAEFPKEGPSILRIQQVVRGDSAAYFCASSPAGTGEYEKLFFGSGTQLSVL.